This T cell receptor beta chain was obtained from a study of cytomegalovirus exposure and HLA in healthy donors. Study-level findings and limits: A link between a missense DCLRE1C variant and TCR beta V- and J-gene trimming emerged from a later analysis.

13 Jbeta primers and 60 Vbeta primers were used for the PCR. TCRdb's table, derived via immunoSEQ multiplex PCR, lists solely in-frame clones and lacks some. The repertoire holds about 160,000 clones, roughly 79% seen once, with around 1% in the top ten. Looked up from germline, CDR1 is SGHAT and CDR2 is FQNNGV. The CDR3 is made up of 11 amino acids. Trimming shortened V by 3 bases and J by 2 bases, and 2 bases separated the two germline ends. In the case of this clone: The antigen remains undetermined.

Sequencing used PBMCs. The chain joins TRBV11-2 to TRBJ2-7, with no clear D. This TCR was sampled from a woman between 45 and 60 years old in good health and CMV-seropositive. The CDR3 is CASSFTYEQYF. The CDR3 DNA reads TGTGCCAGCAGCTTTACCTACGAGCAGTACTTC. Full variable domain (remainder filled in from reference TRBV11-2 and TRBJ2-7): EAGVAQSPRYKIIEKRQSVAFWCNPISGHATLYWYQQILGQGPKLLIQFQNNGVVDDSQLPKDRFSAERLKGVDSTLKIQPAKLEDSAVYLCASSFTYEQYFGPGTRLTVT.